This T cell receptor (beta chain) appears in the sequencing data of a study of response to subunit inactivated influenza vaccine listed by TCRdb under 2018. Study-level background: Deep quantitative profiling of the T cell receptor repertoire was used in the study to follow responses to a trivalent subunit inactivated influenza vaccine. The paper as a whole reports these results and caveats: According to the authors, only a limited number of new T cells may be recruited by each seasonal influenza vaccination.

Receptor libraries were prepared by RT-PCR. The sequencing machine was an Illumina HiSeq 2500. TCRdb passed the public sequencing reads through fastp at Q25 and MiXCR, retaining productive beta sequences. Merged by CDR3 protein, the rows form single entries marked with the most common genes and DNA. The sample table holds around 530,000 distinct CDR3 sequences, of which approximately 15% were seen once. Less than 4% of the sample belongs to the ten largest clones. This clonotype was detected only a few times. Its antigen specificity is not known. Base qualities are not recorded, but no much larger clone differs from it by a single base. The input for sequencing was CD4+ T cells sorted from PBMCs, taken 23 months after vaccination. The source of this sequence is a man aged 45 to 70 who received an inactivated influenza vaccine. Donor details come from another sample of the same person, matched by shared clones.

The CDR3 corresponds to CATSIPGPRSSYEQYF. The base sequence is TGTGCCACCAGCATACCGGGACCGAGGAGCTCCTACGAGCAGTACTTC. The rearrangement combines TRBV15 with TRBJ2-7; the D region is possibly TRBD1 or TRBD2, each matching across 5 bases. CDR1 is given as LNHNV and CDR2 as YYDKDF, both from the germline V gene (reference sequence). V sheds 4 bases and J sheds 0 bases, leaving 16 bases between their ends. From its cysteine to its phenylalanine, the CDR3 spans 16 amino acids. The read is trimmed to its CDR3 DNA, 48 bases read in frame from base 1.